This T cell receptor beta chain was identified in a study of T cells in Graves' hyperthyroidism and ophthalmopathy. At the level of the study: Peripheral blood was acquired at first diagnosis, ahead of any therapy whatsoever. Findings and caveats of the study: In blood, most of the thyroid clonotypes expanded above 0.001 were also present.

The CDR3 totals 14 residues. Germline V gene lookup returns CDR1 SGHDT and CDR2 YYEEEE. V was cut by 6 bases and J by 6 bases, with 19 bases left in between. Comment on this clonotype: Its antigen remains unidentified.

Graves' hyperthyroidism is called stable when ophthalmopathy does not progress within 18 months. The diagnoses drew upon clinical symptoms, serum thyroxine and TRAb, thyroid ultrasound and orbital computed tomography. Amplification targeted TCR beta CDR3 regions from RNA transcripts. The HTBI primer set served for first-round RT-PCR of the TCR CDR3. TCRdb re-derived calls from the multiplex PCR reads in MiXCR, one entry per CDR3 protein. This sample has around 700,000 distinct CDR3 sequences, with under 45% found just once. The chain couples TRBV5-6 to TRBJ2-7; D is undetermined. Sequences were obtained from blood. This TCR was sampled from a woman aged 40 to 50 with Graves' hyperthyroidism. The CDR3 DNA reads TGTGCCAGCACCTCAGATACGTCGCCGGCCGAGCAGTACTTC. Its translation is CASTSDTSPAEQYF. The full variable domain, its missing parts supplied by reference TRBV5-6 and TRBJ2-7, is DAGVTQSPTHLIKTRGQQVTLRCSPKSGHDTVSWYQQALGQGPQFIFQYYEEEERQRGNFPDRFSGHQFPNYSSELNVNALLLGDSALYLCASTSDTSPAEQYFGPGTRLTVT.